This T cell receptor beta chain is drawn from a study of blood T cell repertoires in COVID-19. Germline loops: CDR1 PRHDT, CDR2 FYEKMQ (reference sequence). J lost 2 bases, V lost 5 bases, and 10 bases had no gene match. The CDR3 is 16 residues long. Measured with immunoSEQ multiplex PCR; TCRdb has only the in-frame clones, and not every one. The sample shows around 23,000 clones, around 87% of them seen only once. The origin of this receptor is a middle-aged man with active COVID-19. The chain uses TRBV13 and TRBJ2-7, with 9 positions matching TRBD1. Source material: peripheral blood. The CDR3 DNA follows: TGTGCCAGCAGCACGCGGACAGGGGCGCCACCCTACGAGCAGTACTTC. This encodes CASSTRTGAPPYEQYF.